The source of this T cell receptor beta chain is a study of cytomegalovirus exposure and HLA in healthy donors. Study-wide findings and caveats: A later examination showed that TCR association rates differed by HLA locus, with DRB1 most and HLA-C fewest. Most of the CMV-associated TCR beta chains (in a later analysis) appeared to be HLA-restricted.

To note about this clone: The antigen is undetermined.

The PCR used 60 Vbeta and 13 Jbeta primers. Clones were sequenced by immunoSEQ multiplex PCR, and TCRdb holds only the in-frame ones, with some missing. This table has 150,000 to 200,000 clones, 80% appearing once. Input material: PBMCs. The receptor was derived from a girl under 18 in good health and CMV-seropositive.

CDR3 residues: CASSPSGATEAFF. The CDR3 DNA is TGTGCCAGCTCCCCGTCAGGGGCCACTGAAGCTTTCTTT. V and J are TRBV9 and TRBJ1-1; possible D gene TRBD1, 6 bases. The V gene lost 7 bases and the J gene lost 4 bases, with 14 bases spanning the gap. Germline CDR1 and CDR2: SGDLS and YYNGEE. The CDR3 totals 13 residues.